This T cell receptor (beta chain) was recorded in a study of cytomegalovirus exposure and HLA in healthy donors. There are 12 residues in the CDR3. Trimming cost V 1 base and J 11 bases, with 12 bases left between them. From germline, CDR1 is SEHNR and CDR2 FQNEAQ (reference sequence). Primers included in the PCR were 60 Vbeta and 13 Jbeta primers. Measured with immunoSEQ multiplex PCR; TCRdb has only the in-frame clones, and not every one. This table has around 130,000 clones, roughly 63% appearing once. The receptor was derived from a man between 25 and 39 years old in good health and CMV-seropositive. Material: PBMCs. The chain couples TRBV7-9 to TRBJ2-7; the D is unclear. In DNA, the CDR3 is TGTGCCAGCAGCTTAGGACGGTTTGAGGAGTACTTC. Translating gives CASSLGRFEEYF.